The TCR beta chain described here comes from a study of T cells in Graves' hyperthyroidism and ophthalmopathy (dated by TCRdb to about 2019). As for the study more broadly: Peripheral blood was sampled at the time of initial diagnosis, prior to any treatment. To identify TCR V-J signatures that set the groups apart, the researchers used a discovery cohort of 95 to 100 patients, made up of 40 to 45 with Graves' ophthalmopathy and about 55 with stable Graves' hyperthyroidism. Whether ophthalmopathy could be predicted prospectively was tested in an independent validation cohort made up of 18 to 20 hyperthyroidism patients plus 17 patients who later progressed to ophthalmopathy. The 100 discovery patients were divided at random into training and test sets in a 7:3 ratio. Thyroid tissue and blood T-cell repertoires from over 5 Graves' hyperthyroidism patients were also compared in the study. After sampling, hyperthyroidism patients received methimazole starting at 30 mg daily, and ophthalmopathy patients received high-dose intravenous methylprednisolone. According to the paper, TCR Vbeta CDR3 sequencing was carried out on 120 to 150 peripheral blood samples, which came from under 50 ophthalmopathy, approximately 72 hyperthyroidism and roughly 17 progressor patients. Study-wide conclusions, independent of this receptor: During validation, the model predicted progression to ophthalmopathy a median of around 7 months ahead of onset, with almost 71% sensitivity and roughly 72% specificity. No statistical method was used to set the sample size in advance, and investigators knew the group allocation. Most expanded thyroid clonotypes (frequency above 0.001) were also found in blood, which suggests that blood repertoires may mirror thyroid immune responses. A model built on a 13 V-J signature distinguished ophthalmopathy from stable hyperthyroidism, reaching around 88% sensitivity and about 81% specificity in cross-validation and 80%/75% in testing.

This clonotype was observed many times. Its antigen remains undetermined. Within one base of it there is no much larger clone, and no base qualities were kept. Moderately to severely active disease, a Clinical Activity Score of at least 3, a NOSPECS grade of at least 4, and a duration under 3 months were present in ophthalmopathy patients. Any patient with an uncontrolled infection, another autoimmune disease, pregnancy or lactation was excluded. Diagnoses were established on the basis of clinical symptoms, serum thyroxine and TRAb, thyroid ultrasound, and orbital computed tomography. Ficoll-Paque density gradient centrifugation was used to isolate PBMCs from 9.5 to 10 ml of fresh peripheral blood. Trizol reagent was used to extract total RNA, and RNA quality was then checked on an Agilent 2100 Bioanalyzer. The CDR3 holds 15 amino acids from the cysteine to the phenylalanine. This entry keeps only the CDR3 DNA: 45 bases, framed from base 1. At the junction V is shortened by 8 bases and J by 3 bases; bases outside the gene matches: 12. Looking up the germline V gene (reference sequence) yields CDR1 MNHNY and CDR2 SVGAGI.

The TCR beta CDR3 regions were amplified from the RNA transcripts. The TCR CDR3 was subjected to a first round of RT-PCR using the HTBI primer set and the Qiagen OneStep RT-PCR kit. A second multiplex PCR round built the libraries, followed by size selection and purification. The libraries were sequenced on an Illumina HiSeq2000 using paired-end 100 bp reads. As for the original processing: SOAPnuke was used to process the raw data, removing reads that contained adapters or uncalled bases, had a mean Phred below 15, or lacked an exact match to the constant primer or identifier. COPE v1.2.5 was used to merge high-quality paired reads, and clonotypes were defined as unique nucleotide sequences. MiTCR v1.1 was used to align the clonotypes against IMGT TRBV, TRBD and TRBJ reference segments. The analysis included only V-J combinations with a frequency above 0.0001, which together covered 99% to 99.2% of the repertoires. The TCS score was defined as F50 (clonal expansion) divided by E x V (chaos), with BLOSUM62-based TCRdist calculated between CDR3 peptides within each V-J. Welch's t-statistics and random forest reduced roughly 530 V-J features to roughly 13, which were used in a naive Bayes classifier (R e1071). The Morisita-Horn index was used to measure how similar the thyroid and blood repertoires were. In-frame beta chains were kept once TCRdb had trimmed the public reads at Q25 with fastp and called clones with MiXCR. Records with the same CDR3 protein are collapsed into one entry carrying the most frequent genes and DNA. In this record, the V and J calls reflect TCRdb's handling and not the investigators' own analysis. The sample includes 640,000 or so distinct CDR3 sequences, with roughly 14% observed a single time. Approximately 4.3% of the sample belongs to the ten largest clones.

The clonotype comes from a middle-aged woman with Graves' ophthalmopathy. The sequence is built from TRBV6-6 and TRBJ2-5, with 7 middle bases fitting TRBD1. Sequencing used blood. The DNA reads as follows: TGTGCCAGCTTCGGGTCAACAGGGGCGAAAGAGACCCAGTACTTC. It codes for CASFGSTGAKETQYF.